The 8 T cell receptor beta chains below come from one sample, sequenced in a study of T cells in Graves' hyperthyroidism and ophthalmopathy. Amplified TCR beta CDR3 regions came from RNA transcripts. When the TCR CDR3 underwent first-round RT-PCR, the HTBI primer set was used. TCRdb fed the multiplex PCR reads into MiXCR, producing one record per CDR3 protein. There are approximately 510,000 distinct CDR3 sequences in the sample; roughly 45% occur only once, and 44% lies in the top ten. Material for sequencing was peripheral blood or thyroid tissue (not recorded which). All receptors derive from an adult woman with Graves' disease, either hyperthyroidism or ophthalmopathy (not recorded which).

With regard to this clonotype: This may arise from a read error, as a much more abundant clone is one base away. The chain is built from TRBV20-1 and TRBJ2-7; no clear D. The germline gives CDR1 DFQATT, CDR2 SNEGSKA (reference sequence). The CDR3 has 14 amino acids. Trimming pared 0 bases from V and 2 bases from J, leaving 11 bases between. Here the CDR3 reads CSAREEKPTYEQYF. The CDR3 bases are TGCAGTGCTAGAGAGGAAAAGCCTACCTACGAGCAGTACTTC.

This clonotype occurred many times. CDR3 sequence (DNA): TGTGCCAGCAGCCCAACGGGGGGTCTAGCGGCTAACACCGGGGAGCTGTTTTTT. It encodes CASSPTGGLAANTGELFF. The chain combines TRBV7-3 with TRBJ2-2; 7 bases line up with TRBD2. The CDR3 spans 18 residues. In germline, CDR1 is SGHTA, CDR2 FQGTGA. V gave up 5 bases and J gave up 2 bases; unmatched junction bases: 14.

This clonotype was seen ten or more times. V usage is TRBV6-5 and J usage is TRBJ1-2, with 9 nucleotides matching TRBD1. In germline, CDR1 is MNHEY, CDR2 SVGAGI. V gave up 7 bases and J gave up 4 bases; unmatched junction bases: 10. The CDR3 consists of 15 residues. The DNA of the CDR3 is TGTGCCAGCACCCCGGGACAGGGAATTATCTATGGCTACACCTTC. It is translated as CASTPGQGIIYGYTF.

This clonotype was seen a handful of times. The chain couples TRBV28 to TRBJ2-7, with 10 bases that match TRBD2. Germline lookup yields CDR1 MDHEN and CDR2 SYDVKM. The CDR3 is made up of 15 amino acids. J gave up 4 bases and V 2 bases, and 5 bases lay outside the gene matches. Written as DNA, the CDR3 is TGTGCCAGCAGTTTACCCGGGACTAGCGCTTACGAGCAGTACTTC. This sequence encodes CASSLPGTSAYEQYF. The full variable domain, in which reference TRBV28 and TRBJ2-7 provide the parts outside the CDR3, is DVKVTQSSRYLVKRTGEKVFLECVQDMDHENMFWYRQDPGLGLRLIYFSYDVKMKEKGDIPEGYSVSREKKERFSLILESASTNQTSMYLCASSLPGTSAYEQYFGPGTRLTVT.

The rearrangement uses TRBV24-1 and TRBJ2-7; D remains unclear. Germline V gene sequence: CDR1 KGHDR, CDR2 SFDVKD. The germline V and J ends were trimmed by 6 bases and 2 bases, with 13 bases remaining between them. This CDR3 has 14 amino acids. The chain's CDR3 is CATSSRESPYEQYF. The CDR3 DNA reads TGTGCCACCAGTTCCCGTGAATCCCCCTACGAGCAGTACTTC.

The V and J genes are TRBV6-5 and TRBJ1-6; possibly TRBD1 for D (6 bases). The germline gives CDR1 MNHEY, CDR2 SVGAGI. The CDR3 is 15 amino acids. Trimming left V 3 bases short and J 7 bases short, with 13 bases between. The CDR3 here is CASSYGQGRNSPLHF. In DNA, the CDR3 is TGTGCCAGCAGTTATGGTCAGGGGCGCAATTCACCCCTCCACTTT.

Of note for this clonotype: At one of its ends the junction is not consistent with the germline gene, which may arise from a read error. V is TRBV11-2 and J is TRBJ1-2; no clear D. CDR3 size: 13 residues. Germline CDR1 and CDR2: SGHAT and FQNNGV. For the CDR3, the DNA is TGTGCCGGCAGCTCGACTAGCGGGAGAGGCTACACCTTC. Amino acids: CAGSSTSGRGYTF.

The genes are TRBV5-5 and TRBJ1-5, with D tentatively TRBD1 (6 bases). The CDR3 consists of 11 residues. The germline V gene has CDR1 SGHKS and CDR2 YYEKEE (reference sequence). V was shortened by 6 bases and J by 11 bases, with 12 bases between the two germline ends. The chain's CDR3 is CASTEDRTQHF. The CDR3 nucleotides are TGTGCCAGCACAGAAGACAGGACCCAGCATTTT.